The next 30 T cell receptor beta chains were all read from a single sample in a study (dated by TCRdb to the mid-2010s). The library was prepared using RT-PCR. The sequencer listed for this sample is Illumina MiSeq. TCRdb applied fastp at Q25 and MiXCR to the public reads, then kept only in-frame beta chains. Rows with a matching CDR3 protein are joined into one entry that keeps the most common DNA and genes. The sample profile shows 550,000 to 750,000 distinct CDR3 sequences; 11% to 15% of them were found once. Roughly 4% of the sample belongs to the ten largest clones. Sequences were obtained from memory CD4+ T cells from blood. The receptors derive from a female donor in good health, serving as a healthy control.

For this clonotype: An end of the junction does not agree with germline; a read error may underlie this. The CDR3 DNA reads as TGTGCTAGCAGCAAGGATATTACTTCAAATTCGCCCCTCCACTTT. This gives the protein CASSKDITSNSPLHF. This chain uses TRBV7-7 with TRBJ1-6; D gene uncertain. The CDR3 consists of 15 residues. Per the germline V gene, CDR1 is SSHAT and CDR2 is FNYEAQ (reference sequence).

The chain combines TRBV11-2 with TRBJ1-1; D perhaps matches TRBD1 (6 bases). V dropped 2 bases and J dropped 5 bases, with 12 bases sitting between them. The V gene's germline CDR1 is SGHAT and CDR2 FQNNGV. This CDR3 spans 14 amino acids. DNA of the CDR3: TGTGCCAGCAGCTTACTGCGGGGGCTGACTGAAGCTTTCTTT. This codes for CASSLLRGLTEAFF. Full variable domain (missing parts from reference TRBV11-2 and TRBJ1-1): EAGVAQSPRYKIIEKRQSVAFWCNPISGHATLYWYQQILGQGPKLLIQFQNNGVVDDSQLPKDRFSAERLKGVDSTLKIQPAKLEDSAVYLCASSLLRGLTEAFFGQGTRLTVV.

This clonotype was picked up many times. Here the CDR3 reads CATSDATQGLSDEQFF. CDR3 nucleotide sequence: TGTGCCACCAGTGATGCCACCCAGGGGTTATCGGATGAGCAGTTCTTC. The V and J genes are TRBV24-1 and TRBJ2-1; maybe TRBD1 (6 bases). This CDR3 is built from 16 residues. From germline, CDR1 is KGHDR and CDR2 SFDVKD. The V end was cut by 3 bases, the J end by 8 bases, with 19 bases between.

This clonotype was observed a single time. The rearrangement joins TRBV28 to TRBJ2-4; unclear D gene. The CDR3 is 15 amino acids. V was shortened by 8 bases and J by 1 base, with 15 bases between the two germline ends. Germline V gives CDR1 MDHEN, CDR2 SYDVKM. CDR3 in amino acids: CASSLFGSAKNIQYF. CDR3 in DNA: TGTGCCAGCTCCCTCTTTGGTTCGGCCAAAAACATTCAGTACTTC.

The table lists this clonotype with a few counts. The V and J genes are TRBV10-3 and TRBJ1-1; no firm D call. This CDR3 contains 13 residues. Looked up from germline, CDR1 is ENHRY and CDR2 is SYGVKD. With 6 bases removed from V and 3 bases from J, the gap between germline ends came to 11 bases. CDR3 in amino acids: CAIRVKQDTEAFF. DNA for the CDR3: TGTGCCATCAGGGTCAAGCAGGACACTGAAGCTTTCTTT.

This clonotype was found many times. V and J are TRBV27 and TRBJ1-5; D unresolved. The V and J ends lost 1 base and 5 bases respectively, with 6 bases between them. Per the germline V gene, CDR1 is MNHEY and CDR2 is SMNVEV (reference sequence). The CDR3 is 13 residues long. In DNA, the CDR3 is TGTGCCAGCAGTTTATGGAGAGATCAGCCCCAGCATTTT. It specifies CASSLWRDQPQHF.

The chain joins TRBV20-1 to TRBJ2-7; TRBD2 matches at 14 bases. The CDR3 spans 16 residues. CDR1 is DFQATT, CDR2 SNEGSKA, per germline (reference sequence). V dropped 5 bases and J dropped 5; count of bases not matched to a gene: 11. Here the CDR3 reads CSAETSGGASDNEQYF. DNA of the CDR3: TGCAGTGCTGAGACTAGCGGGGGGGCAAGCGACAACGAGCAGTACTTC.

This clonotype was detected a few times. The chain combines TRBV11-2 with TRBJ2-7; tentative D call: TRBD1 (5 bases). Trimming removed 2 bases at V and 7 bases at J, with 12 bases between. Germline CDR1 and CDR2: SGHAT and FQNNGV. This CDR3 has 13 amino acids. CDR3 bases: TGTGCCAGCAGCTTAAGCAGGGATGAGGAGCAGTACTTC. It yields the protein CASSLSRDEEQYF.

This chain links TRBV2 with TRBJ2-6, with 11 nucleotides matching TRBD2. CDR1 and CDR2 from the germline V gene are SNHLY and FYNNEI. V dropped 5 bases and J dropped 1; count of bases not matched to a gene: 10. CDR3 size: 19 residues. DNA for the CDR3: TGTGCCAGCAGTTTAACTAGCGGGGGAGACTTGTCTGGGGCCAACGTCCTGACTTTC. It specifies CASSLTSGGDLSGANVLTF.

J is TRBJ1-6 and V is TRBV6-5; D not resolved. This CDR3 is 15 amino acids long. Trimming pared 3 bases from V and 8 bases from J, leaving 14 bases between. Germline CDR1 and CDR2: MNHEY and SVGAGI. Written as DNA, the CDR3 is TGTGCCAGCAGTTATTCCGGCTTTGGGGATTCACCCCTCCACTTT. Amino acid sequence: CASSYSGFGDSPLHF.

This clonotype was seen more than once but under ten times. The chain links TRBV5-5 to TRBJ1-6, with TRBD1 matching 9 bases. CDR1 SGHKS and CDR2 YYEKEE come from the germline V gene (reference sequence). The CDR3 length is 15 residues. V trimming: 1 base; J trimming: 10 bases; junction bases outside the gene matches: 6. The CDR3 DNA reads as TGTGCCAGCAGCTTGAGGAGGACAGGGGTATCACCCCTCCACTTT. Translation: CASSLRRTGVSPLHF.

This clonotype was seen only a few times. The V call is TRBV6-2 or TRBV6-3, the J call TRBJ2-3; perhaps TRBD1 as D (6 bases). V was clipped by 4 bases and J by 2 bases, with 10 bases between them. The CDR3 covers 14 residues. CDR1 and CDR2 from the germline V gene are MNHEY and SVGEGT. CDR3 in amino acids: CASSFGQTTDTQYF. As DNA, the CDR3 is TGTGCCAGCAGTTTTGGACAGACCACAGATACGCAGTATTTT.

V and J are TRBV11-2 and TRBJ1-5; D uncertain. The CDR3 sequence is 15 residues long. Trimming left V 1 base short and J 3 bases short, with 10 bases between. The germline CDR1 and CDR2 sequences are SGHAT and FQNNGV. This CDR3 is CASSLGGLNNQPQHF. In DNA, the CDR3 is TGTGCCAGCAGCTTAGGCGGGCTCAACAATCAGCCCCAGCATTTT.

The chain has TRBV15 and TRBJ2-7, with TRBD2 identical over 7 bases. The CDR3 consists of 16 residues. Unmatched junction bases numbered 9, after V lost 1 base and J lost 3 bases. Germline V gene data show CDR1 as LNHNV and CDR2 as YYDKDF (reference sequence). In DNA form, the CDR3 reads TGTGCCACCAGCAGAGTAGGCGGGAGAGACATCTACGAGCAGTACTTC. Its translation: CATSRVGGRDIYEQYF.

This clonotype was recorded at least ten times. The rearrangement links TRBV28 to TRBJ2-7, with TRBD2 matching over 14 bases. J lost 9 bases, V lost 10 bases, and 14 bases had no gene match. This CDR3 has 15 amino acids. Germline V gene lookup returns CDR1 MDHEN and CDR2 SYDVKM. The CDR3 loop is CANSFPTSGRASQYF. The CDR3 DNA follows: TGTGCCAACTCATTTCCGACTAGCGGGAGGGCCTCGCAGTACTTC.

This chain uses TRBV7-2 with TRBJ2-3; D ambiguous. Trimming took off 1 base at V and 2 bases at J, with 10 bases between the two ends. CDR1 and CDR2 from the germline V gene are SGHTA and FQGNSA. CDR3 length equals 15 residues. Here the CDR3 reads CASSLEFQFTDTQYF. CDR3 in DNA: TGTGCCAGCAGCTTAGAGTTCCAGTTCACAGATACGCAGTATTTT. The entire variable domain, with the rest obtained from reference TRBV7-2 and TRBJ2-3, is as follows: GAGVSQSPSNKVTEKGKDVELRCDPISGHTALYWYRQSLGQGLEFLIYFQGNSAPDKSGLPSDRFSAERTGGSVSTLTIQRTQQEDSAVYLCASSLEFQFTDTQYFGPGTRLTVL.

This clonotype was counted ten times or more. The chain joins TRBV20-1 to TRBJ2-5; D perhaps matches TRBD1 (6 bases). Trimming pared 6 bases from V and 3 bases from J, leaving 17 bases between. CDR3 length: 14 amino acids. The V gene's germline CDR1 is DFQATT and CDR2 SNEGSKA (reference sequence). The CDR3 bases are TGCAGTGCAAACCCGGCACACAGGGAAGAGACCCAGTACTTC. This gives the protein CSANPAHREETQYF.

This clonotype has more than one count but fewer than ten. J is TRBJ1-2 and V is TRBV5-1; D possibly corresponds to TRBD1 (5 bases). CDR3 length: 14 amino acids. In germline, CDR1 is SGHRS, CDR2 YFSETQ. Trimming removed 4 bases at V and 2 bases at J, with 12 bases between. CDR3 DNA sequence: TGCGCCAGCAGCACCGGGACTGAGAACTATGGCTACACCTTC. It translates to CASSTGTENYGYTF.

This clonotype showed up many times. The CDR3 region has the DNA TGCGCCAGCAGCTTGGGTGACGGCCAAGAGACCCAGTACTTC. This translates into CASSLGDGQETQYF. The rearrangement joins TRBV5-1 to TRBJ2-5; no definite D call. V lost 0 bases and J 1 base, leaving 7 bases between the germline ends. Germline CDR1 SGHRS, CDR2 YFSETQ. The length of the CDR3 is 14 residues.

CDR3 DNA: TGTGCCAGCAGCCCCCTGGGACAGCTCTCTGGAAACACCATATATTTT. It codes for CASSPLGQLSGNTIYF. V and J are TRBV7-8 and TRBJ1-3, with TRBD1 matching over 7 bases. V lost 5 bases to trimming and J lost 0 bases; unmatched junction nucleotides: 7. Germline CDR1 and CDR2: SGHVS and FQNEAQ. The CDR3 extends over 16 amino acids.

This clonotype was recorded at least ten times. The V call is TRBV20-1, the J call TRBJ1-5; 7 bases align to TRBD1. After removal of 1 base from V and 7 bases from J, the junction contained 4 bases not matched to a gene. Per the germline V gene, CDR1 is DFQATT and CDR2 is SNEGSKA (reference sequence). The CDR3 spans 13 residues. CDR3 region: CSARGGGEQPQHF. CDR3 nucleotides: TGCAGTGCTAGAGGAGGGGGCGAGCAGCCCCAGCATTTT.

The chain has TRBV20-1 and TRBJ1-2, with D perhaps matching TRBD1 (5 bases). The CDR3 spans 13 residues. Looked up from germline, CDR1 is DFQATT and CDR2 is SNEGSKA (reference sequence). Between the trimmed V and J ends, which lost 2 bases and 3 bases, there was a span of 10 bases. The CDR3: CSARNPGHYGYTF. The DNA for the CDR3 is TGCAGTGCTAGAAACCCGGGACACTATGGCTACACCTTC.

This clonotype turned up a few times. The J gene is TRBJ1-6, the V gene TRBV27; D is perhaps TRBD1 (6 bases). Germline V lookup: CDR1 MNHEY, CDR2 SMNVEV (reference sequence). The V gene lost 5 bases and the J gene lost 7 bases, with 15 bases spanning the gap. This CDR3 spans 15 amino acids. CDR3 in DNA: TGTGCCAGCAGTCAACAGGGTGCTCAAAATTCACCCCTCCACTTT. Encoded protein: CASSQQGAQNSPLHF.

This clonotype has at least ten counts. This chain uses TRBV7-2 with TRBJ2-6; a possible D gene is TRBD1 (6 bases). The V end was cut by 5 bases, the J end by 0 bases, with 11 bases between. The V gene's germline CDR1 is SGHTA and CDR2 FQGNSA. The CDR3 runs to 16 residues. The CDR3 bases are TGTGCCAGCAGCCCCCGAGGGGGCTCTGGGGCCAACGTCCTGACTTTC. As protein: CASSPRGGSGANVLTF.

Only a few counts were recorded for this clonotype. This sequence joins TRBV11-2 and TRBJ2-3; 11 bases fit TRBD2. Germline V gene lookup returns CDR1 SGHAT and CDR2 FQNNGV. The V and J ends lost 5 bases and 6 bases, in that order; junction bases with no gene match: 10. The CDR3 has 16 residues. The CDR3 reads CASSPGELAGVDTQYF. CDR3 bases: TGTGCCAGCAGCCCCGGGGAACTAGCGGGAGTGGATACGCAGTATTTT.

The chain has TRBV2 and TRBJ1-2; the match to TRBD1 covers 12 bases. The CDR3 consists of 17 residues. V lost 7 bases to trimming and J lost 5 bases; unmatched junction nucleotides: 14. The germline CDR1 and CDR2 sequences are SNHLY and FYNNEI. The CDR3: CASTLVSGQGARYGYTF. Written as DNA, the CDR3 is TGTGCCAGCACCCTAGTCTCGGGACAGGGGGCGAGATATGGCTACACCTTC.

The chain employs TRBV19 and TRBJ1-4; 7 bases align to TRBD1. Germline V lookup: CDR1 LNHDA, CDR2 SQIVND (reference sequence). Trimming cost V 10 bases and J 0 bases; bases outside gene matches: 5. The length of the CDR3 is 14 residues. The CDR3 loop reads CATGTVPTNEKLFF. The CDR3, as DNA: TGTGCCACAGGGACAGTTCCAACTAATGAAAAACTGTTTTTT.

V and J are TRBV18 and TRBJ1-3, with 8 bases lining up with TRBD1. CDR3 length equals 14 residues. CDR1 is KGHSH and CDR2 is LQKENI in the germline V gene. The trim removed 3 bases at V and 8 bases at J, leaving 6 bases unmatched. In DNA, the CDR3 is TGTGCCAGCTCACCGCTCGGACAGGGAGACACCATATATTTT. Translating it yields CASSPLGQGDTIYF.

This chain connects TRBV10-3 to TRBJ2-7; the D gene is possibly TRBD2 (6 bases). V was shortened by 3 bases and J by 3 bases, with 12 bases between the two germline ends. The germline V gene encodes CDR1 ENHRY and CDR2 SYGVKD. The length of the CDR3 is 14 residues. The CDR3 nucleotides read TGTGCCATCAGTGACCAAGCGGGTATCTACGAGCAGTACTTC. Encoded protein: CAISDQAGIYEQYF.

This clonotype was seen ten or more times. V gene TRBV20-1 combines with J gene TRBJ1-4, with D tentatively TRBD1 (6 bases). The CDR3 extends over 14 amino acids. Germline V lookup: CDR1 DFQATT, CDR2 SNEGSKA (reference sequence). Trimming took off 1 base at V and 9 bases at J, with 15 bases between the two ends. This chain's CDR3 is CSARVGAEDQKLFF. In DNA form, the CDR3 reads TGCAGTGCTAGAGTGGGGGCAGAGGATCAAAAACTGTTTTTT.